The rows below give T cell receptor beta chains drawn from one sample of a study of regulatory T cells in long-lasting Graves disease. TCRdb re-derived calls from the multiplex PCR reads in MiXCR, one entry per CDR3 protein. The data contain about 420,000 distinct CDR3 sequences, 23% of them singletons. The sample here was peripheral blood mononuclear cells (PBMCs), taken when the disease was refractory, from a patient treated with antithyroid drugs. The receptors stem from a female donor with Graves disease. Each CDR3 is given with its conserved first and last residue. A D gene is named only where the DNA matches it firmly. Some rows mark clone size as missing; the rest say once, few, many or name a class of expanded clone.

cdr3_aa: CASSMGTGTNTEAFF
cdr3_nt: TGTGCCAGTAGTATGGGTACAGGGACAAACACTGAAGCTTTCTTT
j_call: TRBJ1-1
clone_size: few
v_call: TRBV19
d_call: -

cdr3_aa: CASSSDWTVSWTGELFF
cdr3_nt: TGTGCCAGCAGCTCGGATTGGACAGTAAGCTGGACCGGGGAGCTGTTTTTT
j_call: TRBJ2-2
clone_size: many
v_call: TRBV7-8
d_call: -

cdr3_aa: CASSQDGTADGKTQYF
cdr3_nt: TGTGCCAGCAGCCAAGATGGGACAGCGGATGGGAAGACCCAGTACTTC
j_call: TRBJ2-5
clone_size: -
v_call: TRBV4-2
d_call: TRBD1

cdr3_aa: CSVEEDSRAQHF
cdr3_nt: TGCAGCGTTGAAGAGGATAGTAGAGCCCAGCATTTT
j_call: TRBJ1-5
clone_size: -
v_call: TRBV29-1
d_call: -

cdr3_aa: CASSWDRRLATNEKLFF
cdr3_nt: TGTGCCAGCAGCTGGGACAGACGACTTGCAACTAATGAAAAACTGTTTTTT
j_call: TRBJ1-4
clone_size: many
v_call: TRBV2
d_call: TRBD1

cdr3_aa: CASSLSSHSNQPQHF
cdr3_nt: TGTGCCAGCAGCTTGTCCAGTCATAGCAATCAGCCCCAGCATTTT
j_call: TRBJ1-5
clone_size: few
v_call: TRBV5-8
d_call: -

cdr3_aa: CASSSLTSGRDHTGELFF
cdr3_nt: TGTGCCAGCAGTTCCCTGACTAGCGGGAGGGATCACACCGGGGAGCTGTTTTTT
j_call: TRBJ2-2
clone_size: -
v_call: TRBV6-5
d_call: TRBD2

cdr3_aa: CATSEPGQAFRNQPQHF
cdr3_nt: TGTGCCACCAGTGAGCCGGGACAGGCCTTTCGCAATCAGCCCCAGCATTTT
j_call: TRBJ1-5
clone_size: -
v_call: TRBV24-1
d_call: TRBD1

cdr3_aa: CSAATGNSYEQYF
cdr3_nt: TGCAGTGCCGCGACAGGGAACTCCTACGAGCAGTACTTC
j_call: TRBJ2-7
clone_size: many
v_call: TRBV20-1
d_call: TRBD1

cdr3_aa: CASSGGKTTNEKLFF
cdr3_nt: TGCGCCAGCAGTGGGGGAAAGACAACTAATGAAAAACTGTTTTTT
j_call: TRBJ1-4
clone_size: -
v_call: TRBV5-1
d_call: -

cdr3_aa: CASSEALGYEQYF
cdr3_nt: TGTGCCAGCAGTGAAGCGCTCGGCTACGAGCAGTACTTC
j_call: TRBJ2-7
clone_size: few
v_call: TRBV2
d_call: -

cdr3_aa: CASSYRGGANVLTF
cdr3_nt: TGTGCCAGCAGTTACCGAGGTGGGGCCAACGTCCTGACTTTC
j_call: TRBJ2-6
clone_size: -
v_call: TRBV6-5
d_call: -

cdr3_aa: CASSLAQANTGELFF
cdr3_nt: TGTGCCAGCAGCTTGGCACAGGCGAACACCGGGGAGCTGTTTTTT
j_call: TRBJ2-2
clone_size: -
v_call: TRBV5-4
d_call: -

cdr3_aa: CASSLSPYEQYF
cdr3_nt: TGTGCCAGCAGTTTGTCTCCGTACGAGCAGTACTTC
j_call: TRBJ2-7
clone_size: many
v_call: TRBV12-3/TRBV12-4
d_call: -

cdr3_aa: CASRGREDYGYTF
cdr3_nt: TGTGCCAGCAGAGGCAGGGAAGACTATGGCTACACCTTC
j_call: TRBJ1-2
clone_size: few
v_call: TRBV6-1
d_call: -

cdr3_aa: CASNRDRARDGYTF
cdr3_nt: TGTGCCAGCAACCGGGACAGGGCGAGAGATGGCTACACCTTC
j_call: TRBJ1-2
clone_size: many
v_call: TRBV2
d_call: TRBD1

cdr3_aa: CASSPYQGMDSPLHF
cdr3_nt: TGTGCCAGCTCACCTTACCAGGGGATGGATTCACCCCTCCACTTT
j_call: TRBJ1-6
clone_size: -
v_call: TRBV18
d_call: -

cdr3_aa: CSANQRGTNYGYTF
cdr3_nt: TGCAGTGCCAATCAGAGGGGGACCAACTATGGCTACACCTTC
j_call: TRBJ1-2
clone_size: many
v_call: TRBV20-1
d_call: -

cdr3_aa: CASSFRGSRSTEAFF
cdr3_nt: TGTGCCAGCAGCTTTCGGGGTTCACGGAGTACTGAAGCTTTCTTT
j_call: TRBJ1-1
clone_size: -
v_call: TRBV7-2
d_call: -

cdr3_aa: CASSLRGINSGELFF
cdr3_nt: TGTGCCAGCAGTTTACGGGGGATCAACTCCGGGGAGCTGTTTTTT
j_call: TRBJ2-2
clone_size: few
v_call: TRBV28
d_call: -

cdr3_aa: CASSRTTGENEKLFF
cdr3_nt: TGTGCCAGCTCAAGGACGACAGGGGAAAATGAAAAACTGTTTTTT
j_call: TRBJ1-4
clone_size: many
v_call: TRBV18
d_call: TRBD1

cdr3_aa: CASSQVTGGETQYF
cdr3_nt: TGTGCCAGCAGCCAGGTCACAGGGGGAGAGACCCAGTACTTC
j_call: TRBJ2-5
clone_size: many
v_call: TRBV3-1
d_call: TRBD1

cdr3_aa: CASSSLRDRGVLKQYF
cdr3_nt: TGTGCCAGCAGTTCCCTCCGGGACAGGGGTGTATTGAAGCAGTACTTC
j_call: TRBJ2-7
clone_size: many
v_call: TRBV12-3/TRBV12-4
d_call: TRBD1

cdr3_aa: CASSTKPGQMNTEAFF
cdr3_nt: TGTGCCAGTAGTACAAAACCGGGACAGATGAACACTGAAGCTTTCTTT
j_call: TRBJ1-1
clone_size: -
v_call: TRBV19
d_call: TRBD1

cdr3_aa: CSAAASGTILGEQYF
cdr3_nt: TGCAGTGCCGCGGCGAGCGGGACCATCTTGGGCGAGCAGTACTTC
j_call: TRBJ2-7
clone_size: few
v_call: TRBV20-1
d_call: TRBD2

cdr3_aa: CASSSKVRVEANEQFF
cdr3_nt: TGCGCCAGCAGCTCAAAGGTCCGGGTGGAGGCGAATGAGCAGTTCTTC
j_call: TRBJ2-1
clone_size: -
v_call: TRBV5-1
d_call: -

cdr3_aa: CSAGGGQGQTEQYF
cdr3_nt: TGCAGCGCTGGTGGGGGACAGGGACAAACCGAGCAGTACTTC
j_call: TRBJ2-7
clone_size: -
v_call: TRBV29-1
d_call: TRBD1

cdr3_aa: CASSIDRKLPPLHF
cdr3_nt: TGTGCCAGTAGTATAGATCGGAAACTTCCACCCCTCCACTTT
j_call: TRBJ1-6
clone_size: -
v_call: TRBV19
d_call: -

cdr3_aa: CASSLVGTGSGNEKLFF
cdr3_nt: TGTGCCAGCAGTCTGGTTGGGACAGGGTCGGGGAATGAAAAACTGTTTTTT
j_call: TRBJ1-4
clone_size: -
v_call: TRBV6-1
d_call: TRBD1

cdr3_aa: CATSGGQFATNEKLFF
cdr3_nt: TGTGCCACCAGCGGCGGACAGTTTGCAACTAATGAAAAACTGTTTTTT
j_call: TRBJ1-4
clone_size: -
v_call: TRBV15
d_call: -

cdr3_aa: CASRTAAYYGYTF
cdr3_nt: TGTGCCAGTAGGACGGCTGCTTACTATGGCTACACCTTC
j_call: TRBJ1-2
clone_size: -
v_call: TRBV19
d_call: -

cdr3_aa: CASTFNRGLGTEAFF
cdr3_nt: TGTGCCAGCACATTTAACAGGGGGCTTGGGACTGAAGCTTTCTTT
j_call: TRBJ1-1
clone_size: many
v_call: TRBV6-1
d_call: TRBD1

cdr3_aa: CSARESGANTEAFF
cdr3_nt: TGCAGTGCTAGAGAGTCTGGAGCCAACACTGAAGCTTTCTTT
j_call: TRBJ1-1
clone_size: few
v_call: TRBV20-1
d_call: -

cdr3_aa: CASSLGLSPGNTIYF
cdr3_nt: TGTGCCAGCAGCTTAGGCCTTTCCCCTGGAAACACCATATATTTT
j_call: TRBJ1-3
clone_size: -
v_call: TRBV11-3
d_call: -

cdr3_aa: CASSFSDRGGTEAFF
cdr3_nt: TGTGCCAGCAGTTTCTCGGACAGGGGAGGCACTGAAGCTTTCTTT
j_call: TRBJ1-1
clone_size: -
v_call: TRBV28
d_call: TRBD1

cdr3_aa: CATSDLLDTGELFF
cdr3_nt: TGTGCCACCAGTGATTTGCTTGATACCGGGGAGCTGTTTTTT
j_call: TRBJ2-2
clone_size: many
v_call: TRBV24-1
d_call: -

cdr3_aa: CASRREERANEKLFF
cdr3_nt: TGTGCCAGCAGGAGAGAAGAGAGGGCTAATGAAAAACTGTTTTTT
j_call: TRBJ1-4
clone_size: -
v_call: TRBV6-1
d_call: -

cdr3_aa: CASSYSVRVRGQETQYF
cdr3_nt: TGTGCCAGCAGTTACAGTGTAAGGGTCAGGGGGCAAGAGACCCAGTACTTC
j_call: TRBJ2-5
clone_size: once
v_call: TRBV6-5
d_call: TRBD1

cdr3_aa: CATSRGWGPGELFF
cdr3_nt: TGTGCCACCAGCAGAGGTTGGGGTCCCGGGGAGCTGTTTTTT
j_call: TRBJ2-2
clone_size: few
v_call: TRBV15
d_call: -

cdr3_aa: CASSGQGGDTGELFF
cdr3_nt: TGTGCCAGCAGCGGACAGGGAGGGGACACCGGGGAGCTGTTTTTT
j_call: TRBJ2-2
clone_size: few
v_call: TRBV6-1
d_call: -

cdr3_aa: CASSTGAGNQPQHF
cdr3_nt: TGTGCCAGCAGTACAGGGGCGGGCAATCAGCCCCAGCATTTT
j_call: TRBJ1-5
clone_size: -
v_call: TRBV3-1
d_call: TRBD1

cdr3_aa: CSIGQGIYEQYF
cdr3_nt: TGCAGCATCGGACAGGGAATCTACGAGCAGTACTTC
j_call: TRBJ2-7
clone_size: many
v_call: TRBV29-1
d_call: TRBD1

cdr3_aa: CAWTTGGTRPAWRGYTF
cdr3_nt: TGTGCCTGGACCACAGGCGGGACACGGCCAGCCTGGCGGGGCTACACCTTC
j_call: TRBJ1-2
clone_size: -
v_call: TRBV30
d_call: -

cdr3_aa: CASSQGLAGGTAIRF
cdr3_nt: TGTGCCAGCAGCCAGGGACTAGCGGGAGGGACGGCGATCAGATTC
j_call: TRBJ2-5
clone_size: few
v_call: TRBV14
d_call: TRBD2

cdr3_aa: CASTTQAGNQPQHF
cdr3_nt: TGTGCCAGCACTACTCAGGCGGGCAATCAGCCCCAGCATTTT
j_call: TRBJ1-5
clone_size: -
v_call: TRBV2
d_call: -

cdr3_aa: CASSSPGTSGNEQYF
cdr3_nt: TGTGCCAGCAGCTCACCCGGGACTAGCGGGAACGAGCAGTACTTC
j_call: TRBJ2-7
clone_size: -
v_call: TRBV7-9
d_call: TRBD2

cdr3_aa: CSARGGEDQPQHF
cdr3_nt: TGCAGTGCTAGAGGAGGGGAGGATCAGCCCCAGCATTTT
j_call: TRBJ1-5
clone_size: -
v_call: TRBV20-1
d_call: -

cdr3_aa: CSAGAGLHSYEQYF
cdr3_nt: TGCAGTGCCGGCGCGGGTCTCCACTCCTACGAGCAGTACTTC
j_call: TRBJ2-7
clone_size: -
v_call: TRBV20-1
d_call: -

cdr3_aa: CASSYPGLNWGYTF
cdr3_nt: TGTGCCAGTAGTTACCCGGGCCTAAACTGGGGCTACACCTTC
j_call: TRBJ1-2
clone_size: -
v_call: TRBV19
d_call: -

cdr3_aa: CAIKSGTGGLDVYGYTF
cdr3_nt: TGTGCCATCAAATCCGGGACAGGGGGATTGGACGTTTATGGCTACACCTTC
j_call: TRBJ1-2
clone_size: -
v_call: TRBV10-3
d_call: TRBD1

cdr3_aa: CTSSLGGRAGTYGYTF
cdr3_nt: TGTACCAGCAGCTTAGGGGGGCGGGCAGGGACCTATGGCTACACCTTC
j_call: TRBJ1-2
clone_size: -
v_call: TRBV7-9
d_call: -

cdr3_aa: CASSPQNSQETQYF
cdr3_nt: TGTGCCAGCTCACCACAGAACAGCCAAGAGACCCAGTACTTC
j_call: TRBJ2-5
clone_size: -
v_call: TRBV18
d_call: -